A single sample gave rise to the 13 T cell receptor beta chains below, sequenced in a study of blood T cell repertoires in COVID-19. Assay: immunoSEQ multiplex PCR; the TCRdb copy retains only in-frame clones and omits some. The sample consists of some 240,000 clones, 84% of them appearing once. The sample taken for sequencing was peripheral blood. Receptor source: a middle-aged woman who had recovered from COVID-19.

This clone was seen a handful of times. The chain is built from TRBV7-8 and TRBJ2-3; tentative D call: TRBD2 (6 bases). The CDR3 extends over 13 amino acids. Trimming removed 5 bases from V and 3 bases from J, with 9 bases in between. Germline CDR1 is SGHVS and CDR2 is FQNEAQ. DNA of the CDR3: TGTGCCAGCAGCCATGCGGGAACAGATACGCAGTATTTT. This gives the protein CASSHAGTDTQYF.

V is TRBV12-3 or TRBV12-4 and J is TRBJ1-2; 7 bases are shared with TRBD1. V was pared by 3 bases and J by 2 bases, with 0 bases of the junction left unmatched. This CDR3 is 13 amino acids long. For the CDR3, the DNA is TGTGCCAGCAGTTTGACAGGGAACTATGGCTACACCTTC. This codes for CASSLTGNYGYTF.

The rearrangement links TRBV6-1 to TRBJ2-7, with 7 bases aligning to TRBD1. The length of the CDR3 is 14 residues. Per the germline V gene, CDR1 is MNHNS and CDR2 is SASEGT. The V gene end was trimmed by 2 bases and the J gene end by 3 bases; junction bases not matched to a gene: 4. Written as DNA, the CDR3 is TGTGCCAGCAGTGAAACAGGGGTGGTCTACGAGCAGTACTTC. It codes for CASSETGVVYEQYF.

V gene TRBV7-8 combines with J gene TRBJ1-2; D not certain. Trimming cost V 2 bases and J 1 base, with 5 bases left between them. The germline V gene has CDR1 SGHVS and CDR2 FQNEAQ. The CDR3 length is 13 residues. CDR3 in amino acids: CASSLQDNYGYTF. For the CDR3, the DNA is TGTGCCAGCAGCTTACAGGATAACTATGGCTACACCTTC.

The CDR3 sequence is CASRESSWRRGIEETQYF. CDR3 nucleotides: TGTGCCAGCAGAGAAAGCAGCTGGCGACGGGGAATAGAAGAGACCCAGTACTTC. The chain links TRBV2 to TRBJ2-5; possible D gene TRBD2, 5 bases. Germline V gene data show CDR1 as SNHLY and CDR2 as FYNNEI. The V gene lost 6 bases and the J gene lost 3 bases, with 26 bases spanning the gap. The CDR3 covers 18 residues.

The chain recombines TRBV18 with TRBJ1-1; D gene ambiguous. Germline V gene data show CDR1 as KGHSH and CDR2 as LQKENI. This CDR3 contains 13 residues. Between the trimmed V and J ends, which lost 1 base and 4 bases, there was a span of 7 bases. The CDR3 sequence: CASSPRTATEAFF. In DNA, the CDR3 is TGTGCCAGCTCACCACGCACAGCCACTGAAGCTTTCTTT.

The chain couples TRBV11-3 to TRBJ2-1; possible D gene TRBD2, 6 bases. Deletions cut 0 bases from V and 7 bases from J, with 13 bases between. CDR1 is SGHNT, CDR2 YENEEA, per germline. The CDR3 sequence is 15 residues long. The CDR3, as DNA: TGTGCCAGCAGCTTAGAGCCTAGCGACGTAAATGAGCAGTTCTTC. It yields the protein CASSLEPSDVNEQFF.

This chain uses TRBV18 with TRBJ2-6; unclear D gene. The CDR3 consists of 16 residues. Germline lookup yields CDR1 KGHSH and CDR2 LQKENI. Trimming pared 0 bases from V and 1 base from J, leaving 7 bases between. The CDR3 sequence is CASSPPSGSGANVLTF. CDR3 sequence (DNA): TGTGCCAGCTCACCACCCTCCGGGTCTGGGGCCAACGTCCTGACTTTC. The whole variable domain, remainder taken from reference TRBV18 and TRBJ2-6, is NAGVMQNPRHLVRRRGQEARLRCSPMKGHSHVYWYRQLPEEGLKFMVYLQKENIIDESGMPKERFSAEFPKEGPSILRIQQVVRGDSAAYFCASSPPSGSGANVLTFGAGSRLTVL.

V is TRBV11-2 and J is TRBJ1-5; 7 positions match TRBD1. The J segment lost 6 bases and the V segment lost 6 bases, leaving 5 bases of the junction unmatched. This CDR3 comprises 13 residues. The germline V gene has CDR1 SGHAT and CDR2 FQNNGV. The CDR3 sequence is CASSQGDGQPQHF. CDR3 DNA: TGTGCCAGCAGTCAGGGGGATGGTCAGCCCCAGCATTTT.

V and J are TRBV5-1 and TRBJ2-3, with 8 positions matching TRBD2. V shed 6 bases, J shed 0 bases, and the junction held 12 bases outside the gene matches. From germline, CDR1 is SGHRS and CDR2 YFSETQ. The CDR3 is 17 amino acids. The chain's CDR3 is CASTPSLAGGSTDTQYF. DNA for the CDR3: TGCGCCAGCACCCCATCCCTTGCGGGGGGAAGCACAGATACGCAGTATTTT.

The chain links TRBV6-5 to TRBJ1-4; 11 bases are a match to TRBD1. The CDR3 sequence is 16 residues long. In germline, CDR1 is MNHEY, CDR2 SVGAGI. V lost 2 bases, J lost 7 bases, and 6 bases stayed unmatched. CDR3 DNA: TGTGCCAGCAGTTACGGGCGGACAGGGGGCGGTGAAAAACTGTTTTTT. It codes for CASSYGRTGGGEKLFF.

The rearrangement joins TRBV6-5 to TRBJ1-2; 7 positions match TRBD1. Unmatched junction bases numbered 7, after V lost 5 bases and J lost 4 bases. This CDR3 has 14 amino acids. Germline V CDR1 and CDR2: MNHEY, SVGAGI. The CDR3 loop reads CASSPKGAGYGYTF. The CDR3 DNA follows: TGTGCCAGCAGTCCCAAGGGGGCCGGCTATGGCTACACCTTC.

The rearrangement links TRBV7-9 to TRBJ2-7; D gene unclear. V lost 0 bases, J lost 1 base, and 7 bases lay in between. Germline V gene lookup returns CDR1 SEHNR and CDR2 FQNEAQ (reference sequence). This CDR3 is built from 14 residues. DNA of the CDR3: TGTGCCAGCAGCTTAGCGGGCTCGTCCTACGAGCAGTACTTC. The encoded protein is CASSLAGSSYEQYF.